This TCR beta chain comes out of a study of circulating CD8 cells and anti-PD-1 response in melanoma. Across the study: Patients received intravenous nivolumab, 3 mg/kg, every 2 weeks.

Overall study findings and caveats: DNEG was most diverse; TIGIT repertoires were least diverse. At M1, fewer than 7.5% of TRB clonotypes appeared in multiple subsets.

CDR3 length: 15 residues. V lost 0 bases, J lost 0 bases, and 10 bases lay in between. In germline, CDR1 is SGHKS, CDR2 YYEKEE (reference sequence). This clonotype was observed a few times. Its cognate antigen is unknown. From live CD3+CD8+TCRalphabeta+ cells, four PD-1 and/or TIGIT subsets were sorted. The QIAseq Immune Repertoire TCR panel built the libraries from 15 ng of total RNA. TCRdb re-derived calls from the reads in MiXCR, one entry per CDR3 protein. The sample contains over a thousand distinct CDR3 sequences, roughly 11% of which appear only once. The J gene is TRBJ2-7, the V gene TRBV5-5; D may match TRBD1 or TRBD2 (5 bases each). This sequence was found in a human donor with melanoma. The sequencing used CD8+ T cells from PBMCs, collected at baseline or after one month of anti-PD-1 therapy (not recorded which). Written as DNA, the CDR3 is TGTGCCAGCAGCTTGGTGGGGGATGCCTCCTACGAGCAGTACTTC. Its translation is CASSLVGDASYEQYF.